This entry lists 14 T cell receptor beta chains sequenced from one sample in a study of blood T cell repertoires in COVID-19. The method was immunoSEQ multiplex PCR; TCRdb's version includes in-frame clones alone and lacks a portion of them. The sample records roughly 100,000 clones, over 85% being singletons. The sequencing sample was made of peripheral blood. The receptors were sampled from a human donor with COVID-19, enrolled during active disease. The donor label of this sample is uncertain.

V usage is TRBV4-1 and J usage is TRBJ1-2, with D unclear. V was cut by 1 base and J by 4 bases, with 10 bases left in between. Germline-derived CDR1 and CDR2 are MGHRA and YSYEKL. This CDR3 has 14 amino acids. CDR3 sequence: CASSQARGSYGYTF. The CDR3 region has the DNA TGCGCCAGCAGCCAAGCCCGGGGTTCCTATGGCTACACCTTC.

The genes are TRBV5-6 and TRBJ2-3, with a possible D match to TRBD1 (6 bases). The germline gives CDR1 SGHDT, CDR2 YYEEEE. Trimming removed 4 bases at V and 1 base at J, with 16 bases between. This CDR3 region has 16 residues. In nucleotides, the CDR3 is TGTGCCAGCAGCCCCCTGGGGACAAAAGGCACAGATACGCAGTATTTT. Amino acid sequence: CASSPLGTKGTDTQYF.

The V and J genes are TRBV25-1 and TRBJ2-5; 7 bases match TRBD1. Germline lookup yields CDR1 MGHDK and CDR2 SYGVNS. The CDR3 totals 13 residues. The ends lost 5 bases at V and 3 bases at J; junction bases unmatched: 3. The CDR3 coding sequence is TGTGCCAGCAGTCCAGACAGGGAAGAGACCCAGTACTTC. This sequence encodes CASSPDREETQYF.

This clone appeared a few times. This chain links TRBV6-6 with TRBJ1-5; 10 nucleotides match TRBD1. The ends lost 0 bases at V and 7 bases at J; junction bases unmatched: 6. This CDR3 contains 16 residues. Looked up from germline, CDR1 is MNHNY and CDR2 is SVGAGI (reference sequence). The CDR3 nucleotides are TGTGCCAGCAGTTACTCCCGGGACAGGGGAGGCCAGCCCCAGCATTTT. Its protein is CASSYSRDRGGQPQHF.

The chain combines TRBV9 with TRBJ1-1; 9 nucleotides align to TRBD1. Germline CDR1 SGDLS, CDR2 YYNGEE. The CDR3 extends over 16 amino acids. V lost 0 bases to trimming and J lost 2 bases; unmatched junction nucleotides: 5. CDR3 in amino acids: CASSVAGTGSNTEAFF. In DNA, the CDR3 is TGTGCCAGCAGCGTAGCCGGGACAGGGTCCAACACTGAAGCTTTCTTT.

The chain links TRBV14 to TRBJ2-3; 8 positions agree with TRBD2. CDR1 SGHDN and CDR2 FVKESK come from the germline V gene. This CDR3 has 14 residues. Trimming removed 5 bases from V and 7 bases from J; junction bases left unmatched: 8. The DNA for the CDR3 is TGTGCCAGCAGCTTCACCGGGACTAGGAATACGCAGTATTTT. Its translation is CASSFTGTRNTQYF.

The CDR3 region has the DNA TGTGCCAGCAGTGAGAACCCCGGGGGGCCCCAGCATTTT. It yields the protein CASSENPGGPQHF. This chain connects TRBV2 to TRBJ1-5, with D perhaps TRBD1 (5 bases). Germline V CDR1 and CDR2: SNHLY, FYNNEI. The CDR3 runs to 13 residues. V lost 3 bases and J 9 bases, leaving 12 bases between the germline ends.

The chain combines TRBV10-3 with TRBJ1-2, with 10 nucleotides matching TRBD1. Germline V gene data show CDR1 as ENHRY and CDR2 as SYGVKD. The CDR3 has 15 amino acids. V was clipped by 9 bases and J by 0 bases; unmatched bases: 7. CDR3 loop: CAIRTGGSSNYGYTF. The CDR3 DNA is TGTGCCATTCGGACAGGGGGATCGTCTAACTATGGCTACACCTTC.

The CDR3 DNA sequence: TGTGCCAGCAGCCAAAGTGGGGGCAGGGTGAATTCACCCCTCCACTTT. This codes for CASSQSGGRVNSPLHF. The rearrangement uses TRBV4-2 and TRBJ1-6, with D maybe TRBD1 (6 bases). CDR1 LGHNA and CDR2 YNFKEQ come from the germline V gene. CDR3 length equals 16 residues. V lost 2 bases and J lost 7, with 15 bases in between.

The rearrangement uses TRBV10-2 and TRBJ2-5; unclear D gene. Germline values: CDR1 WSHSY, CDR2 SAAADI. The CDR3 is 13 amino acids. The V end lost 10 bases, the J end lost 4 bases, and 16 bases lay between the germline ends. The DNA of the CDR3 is TGCGCCACCTCGACATTCCCGGCAGAGACCCAGTACTTC. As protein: CATSTFPAETQYF.

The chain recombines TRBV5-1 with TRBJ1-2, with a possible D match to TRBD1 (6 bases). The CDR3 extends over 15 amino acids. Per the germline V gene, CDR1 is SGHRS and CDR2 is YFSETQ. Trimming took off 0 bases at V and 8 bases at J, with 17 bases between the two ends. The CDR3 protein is CASSLAAAGARGYTF. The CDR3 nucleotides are TGCGCCAGCAGCTTGGCGGCGGCGGGGGCAAGGGGCTACACCTTC.

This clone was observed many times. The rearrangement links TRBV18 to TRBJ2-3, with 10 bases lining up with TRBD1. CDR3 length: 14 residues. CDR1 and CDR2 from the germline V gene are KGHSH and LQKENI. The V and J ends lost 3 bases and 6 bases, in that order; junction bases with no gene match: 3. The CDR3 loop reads CASSPGTGEDTQYF. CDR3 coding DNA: TGTGCCAGCTCACCCGGGACAGGGGAGGATACGCAGTATTTT.

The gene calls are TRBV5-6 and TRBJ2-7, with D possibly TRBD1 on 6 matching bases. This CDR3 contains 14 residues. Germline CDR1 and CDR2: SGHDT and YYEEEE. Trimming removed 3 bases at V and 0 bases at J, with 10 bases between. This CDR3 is CASSSTGISYEQYF. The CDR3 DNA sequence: TGTGCCAGCAGCTCAACAGGGATCTCCTACGAGCAGTACTTC.

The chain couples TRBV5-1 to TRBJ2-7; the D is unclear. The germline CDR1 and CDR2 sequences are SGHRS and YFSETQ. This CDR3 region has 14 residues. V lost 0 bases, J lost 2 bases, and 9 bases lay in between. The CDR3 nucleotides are TGCGCCAGCAGCTTGGTTGTCGGAGCCTACGAGCAGTACTTC. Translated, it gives CASSLVVGAYEQYF.